These 20 T cell receptor beta chains were sequenced from one sample in a study of metastatic and nonmetastatic thyroid tumors. TCRdb reanalyzed the PCR reads with MiXCR. Among about 43,000 clones listed, around 3.1% were seen once. All patients were treatment-naive before thyroid surgery. Sequencing was carried out using blood. The receptors originated from a female donor with papillary thyroid cancer or a benign thyroid nodule (not recorded which). Some clones in this sample may be carry-over from other donors' samples.

This clone has only a few counts. The chain joins TRBV15 to TRBJ1-4; 8 bases are a match to TRBD1. V gave up 4 bases and J gave up 8 bases; unmatched junction bases: 3. The germline CDR1 and CDR2 sequences are LNHNV and YYDKDF (reference sequence). The CDR3 runs 13 residues. The CDR3 sequence is CATSITGGEKLFF. The CDR3 nucleotides read TGTGCCACCAGCATAACAGGGGGGGAAAAACTGTTTTTT.

This clone showed up many times. This rearrangement joins TRBV6-1 to TRBJ1-3; D gene ambiguous. The CDR3 has 16 amino acids. Germline V lookup: CDR1 MNHNS, CDR2 SASEGT. Trimming pared 6 bases from V and 4 bases from J, leaving 19 bases between. CDR3 coding DNA: TGTGCCAGCAGCGGCGGGGAAGTAGTGGCAGGAAACACCATATATTTT. Protein product: CASSGGEVVAGNTIYF.

This CDR3 reads CASSLDSIMNTEAFF. The CDR3 nucleotides are TGTGCCAGCAGTTTAGACTCCATCATGAACACTGAAGCTTTCTTT. The chain couples TRBV6-2 or TRBV6-3 to TRBJ1-1; D gene unclear. This CDR3 comprises 15 residues. V lost 4 bases to trimming and J lost 0 bases, with 12 bases between them. CDR1 is MNHEY, CDR2 SVGEGT, per germline.

The gene calls are TRBV6-1 and TRBJ1-2; D ambiguous. Germline values: CDR1 MNHNS, CDR2 SASEGT. V gave up 6 bases and J gave up 4 bases, with 12 bases separating them. The CDR3 consists of 13 residues. CDR3 DNA: TGTGCCAGCAGCGCCCGAGGGCTCTATGGCTACACCTTC. Its protein is CASSARGLYGYTF.

The rearrangement links TRBV19 to TRBJ2-2; D unresolved. The CDR3 has 16 amino acids. Per the germline V gene, CDR1 is LNHDA and CDR2 is SQIVND (reference sequence). Trimming shortened V by 3 bases and J by 4 bases, and 15 bases separated the two germline ends. CDR3 DNA: TGTGCCAGTAGTATTGGCCAGAGTTACGGCACCGGGGAGCTGTTTTTT. It specifies CASSIGQSYGTGELFF.

This clone was found a few times. V and J are TRBV9 and TRBJ2-5; 7 nucleotides line up with TRBD2. Germline CDR1 SGDLS, CDR2 YYNGEE. The CDR3 loop spans 18 amino acids. The V segment lost 1 base and the J segment 1 base; nucleotides outside the gene matches: 13. CDR3 protein: CASSVYCQLASVQETQYF. DNA of the CDR3: TGTGCCAGCAGCGTATATTGCCAACTAGCGAGCGTCCAAGAGACCCAGTACTTC.

The table lists this clone with a few counts. The chain links TRBV7-3 to TRBJ2-1; 7 bases are a match to TRBD1. J was trimmed by 5 bases and V by 5 bases; bases with no gene match: 3. There are 13 residues in the CDR3. Germline V gene sequence: CDR1 SGHTA, CDR2 FQGTGA. The CDR3 reads CASSPDRDNEQFF. The CDR3 region has the DNA TGTGCCAGCAGCCCAGACAGGGACAATGAGCAGTTCTTC.

This clone was counted at least ten times. V gene TRBV10-1 combines with J gene TRBJ2-7; D is perhaps TRBD1 (6 bases). This CDR3 spans 16 amino acids. Trimming shortened V by 1 base and J by 3 bases, and 16 bases separated the two germline ends. CDR1 WNHNN and CDR2 SYGVQD come from the germline V gene (reference sequence). CDR3 in amino acids: CASSEYGRQGLYEQYF. CDR3 nucleotides: TGCGCCAGCAGTGAGTATGGGCGTCAGGGGCTCTACGAGCAGTACTTC.

This chain connects TRBV11-2 to TRBJ1-2; 9 bases fit TRBD1. V was pared by 5 bases and J by 6 bases, with 10 bases of the junction left unmatched. CDR3 length: 15 residues. Germline CDR1 is SGHAT and CDR2 is FQNNGV. The CDR3 bases are TGTGCCAGCAGCCCAATCCGGGACAGGGATGATGGCTACACCTTC. This translates into CASSPIRDRDDGYTF. The full variable domain, completed using reference TRBV11-2 and TRBJ1-2, is EAGVAQSPRYKIIEKRQSVAFWCNPISGHATLYWYQQILGQGPKLLIQFQNNGVVDDSQLPKDRFSAERLKGVDSTLKIQPAKLEDSAVYLCASSPIRDRDDGYTFGSGTRLTVV.

There are many counts of this clone. The chain combines TRBV27 with TRBJ1-6; D is uncertain. Germline-derived CDR1 and CDR2 are MNHEY and SMNVEV (reference sequence). The V end was cut by 2 bases, the J end by 9 bases, with 23 bases between. This CDR3 has 18 amino acids. The CDR3 DNA sequence: TGTGCCAGCAGTTTAGGGGAGAAGCAACTACTTTATTTTTCACCCCTCCACTTT. It specifies CASSLGEKQLLYFSPLHF.

This clone came up many times. V gene TRBV2 combines with J gene TRBJ2-2, with 9 bases lining up with TRBD2. The CDR3 length is 15 residues. Germline V CDR1 and CDR2: SNHLY, FYNNEI. V trimming: 6 bases; J trimming: 6 bases; junction bases outside the gene matches: 8. The CDR3: CASREREVPAGELFF. In nucleotides, the CDR3 is TGTGCCAGCAGGGAGCGGGAGGTCCCCGCCGGGGAGCTGTTTTTT. The full variable domain, with the rest looked up from reference TRBV2 and TRBJ2-2, is EPEVTQTPSHQVTQMGQEVILRCVPISNHLYFYWYRQILGQKVEFLVSFYNNEISEKSEIFDDQFSVERPDGSNFTLKIRSTKLEDSAMYFCASREREVPAGELFFGEGSRLTVL.

In its sample, this clone was seen many times. The chain has TRBV6-1 and TRBJ1-2; 9 bases line up with TRBD1. Germline CDR1 and CDR2: MNHNS and SASEGT. J gave up 6 bases and V 3 bases, and 2 bases lay outside the gene matches. The CDR3 extends over 13 amino acids. CDR3 sequence: CASSEGQGNGYTF. The CDR3 coding sequence is TGTGCCAGCAGTGAGGGACAGGGCAATGGCTACACCTTC.

This clone was seen only a few times. This chain joins TRBV6-1 and TRBJ2-3, with D uncertain. V dropped 4 bases and J dropped 5 bases, with 4 bases sitting between them. CDR1 is MNHNS, CDR2 SASEGT, per germline. This CDR3 has 11 amino acids. In nucleotides, the CDR3 is TGTGCCAGCAGTGCTGGAGATACGCAGTATTTT. This translates into CASSAGDTQYF.

Within the sample, this clone is medium-sized. The chain links TRBV20-1 to TRBJ2-3, with 13 positions matching TRBD2. Germline CDR1 and CDR2: DFQATT and SNEGSKA (reference sequence). The CDR3 is made up of 17 amino acids. J was trimmed by 0 bases and V by 5 bases; bases with no gene match: 8. DNA for the CDR3: TGCAGTGCTCGAGGGACTAGCGGGGTCGCCAGCACAGATACGCAGTATTTT. Its translation: CSARGTSGVASTDTQYF.

This clone has ten or more counts. The chain combines TRBV5-1 with TRBJ2-3; D is unresolved. Trimming removed 0 bases at V and 0 bases at J, with 5 bases between. The CDR3 sequence is 14 residues long. CDR1 is SGHRS, CDR2 YFSETQ, per germline. The CDR3 DNA sequence: TGCGCCAGCAGCTTGGACGGGAGCACAGATACGCAGTATTTT. Residues: CASSLDGSTDTQYF.

This clone was counted only a few times. V usage is TRBV5-1 and J usage is TRBJ2-7; 10 nucleotides agree with TRBD1. Unmatched junction bases numbered 7, after V lost 4 bases and J lost 6 bases. Germline CDR1 SGHRS, CDR2 YFSETQ. This CDR3 has 14 residues. CDR3 sequence reads: CASSVTGTGAEQYF. The CDR3 nucleotides read TGCGCCAGCAGCGTGACCGGGACAGGGGCCGAGCAGTACTTC.

This clone has at least ten counts. The chain combines TRBV6-1 with TRBJ2-2; D unresolved. Trimming removed 6 bases at V and 3 bases at J, with 11 bases between. CDR1 and CDR2 from the germline V gene are MNHNS and SASEGT. This CDR3 has 14 residues. The chain's CDR3 is CASRGGVDTGELFF. The CDR3 nucleotides are TGTGCCAGCAGAGGTGGGGTCGACACCGGGGAGCTGTTTTTT.

The DNA of the CDR3 is TGTGCCAGCAGTGAAGCACCGACGGGGGACCATGGCTACACCTTC. Its protein product is CASSEAPTGDHGYTF. V gene TRBV6-1 combines with J gene TRBJ1-2, with D possibly TRBD1 on 5 matching bases. V was cut by 0 bases and J by 6 bases, with 14 bases left in between. This CDR3 is 15 amino acids long. Germline V lookup: CDR1 MNHNS, CDR2 SASEGT.

This clone was recorded a few times. This chain uses TRBV7-9 with TRBJ2-3, with 7 positions matching TRBD2. Trimming removed 1 base from V and 4 bases from J; junction bases left unmatched: 2. The CDR3 extends over 14 amino acids. Germline loops: CDR1 SEHNR, CDR2 FQNEAQ (reference sequence). The CDR3 bases are TGTGCCAGCAGCTTAGGGGGGGGTGCAGATACGCAGTATTTT. Protein: CASSLGGGADTQYF.

Only a few counts were recorded for this clone. The chain employs TRBV11-2 and TRBJ2-1; D may be TRBD2 (6 bases). Looked up from germline, CDR1 is SGHAT and CDR2 is FQNNGV. The CDR3 covers 18 residues. V was trimmed by 0 bases and J by 5 bases, leaving 20 bases between them. DNA of the CDR3: TGTGCCAGCAGCTTAGATCCCCACCGGGCGGGACTGAACAATGAGCAGTTCTTC. Amino acid sequence: CASSLDPHRAGLNNEQFF.